One sample yielded the 19 T cell receptor beta chains listed below, sequenced in a study of Ad26.COV2.S vaccination and SARS-CoV-2 variants. Specified treatment: approximately 18 received Ad26.COV2.S at low or high dose, single or two shots; about 5 received placebo; per-sample allocation not given. Day 63 after the first injection of vaccine or placebo was the sampling time. Clones were sequenced by immunoSEQ multiplex PCR, and TCRdb holds only the in-frame ones, with some missing. Found here are around 250,000 clones, around 85% of them singletons; the top ten hold about 2.7%. This sample comprised peripheral blood, obtained in a trial of Ad26.COV2.S vaccine versus placebo. The receptors were gathered from a person between 18 and 60 years old who received the Ad26.COV2.S COVID-19 vaccine or a placebo.

V gene TRBV5-5 combines with J gene TRBJ2-1; D is perhaps TRBD1 (5 bases). V was shortened by 0 bases and J by 6 bases, with 10 bases between the two germline ends. The length of the CDR3 is 14 residues. Germline V CDR1 and CDR2: SGHKS, YYEKEE (reference sequence). The CDR3 nucleotides read TGTGCCAGCAGCTTGGAATGGGGCTCCAATGAGCAGTTCTTC. It specifies CASSLEWGSNEQFF.

This clone has only a few counts. V gene TRBV4-1 combines with J gene TRBJ1-6; D remains unclear. Germline V gene lookup returns CDR1 MGHRA and CDR2 YSYEKL. The CDR3 has 16 amino acids. Trimming pared 0 bases from V and 9 bases from J, leaving 15 bases between. The CDR3 sequence is CASSQELGDLGSPLHF. In DNA, the CDR3 is TGCGCCAGCAGCCAAGAACTCGGGGATCTTGGTTCACCCCTCCACTTT.

The chain joins TRBV7-9 to TRBJ1-2; D unresolved. CDR1 SEHNR and CDR2 FQNEAQ come from the germline V gene (reference sequence). This CDR3 is built from 11 residues. Deletions cut 3 bases from V and 7 bases from J, with 6 bases between. The CDR3 coding sequence is TGTGCCAGCAGCTTCAGTGGTGGCTACACCTTC. Translation gives CASSFSGGYTF.

The genes are TRBV5-5 and TRBJ2-5; D gene unclear. V lost 1 base and J 5 bases, leaving 12 bases between the germline ends. The CDR3 has 14 residues. Germline-derived CDR1 and CDR2 are SGHKS and YYEKEE (reference sequence). The CDR3 spells CASSLTGYGETQYF. The CDR3 region has the DNA TGTGCCAGCAGCTTGACTGGGTATGGGGAGACCCAGTACTTC.

This clone was counted between two and nine times. The chain has TRBV19 and TRBJ1-1, with D possibly TRBD1 on 6 matching bases. This CDR3 comprises 14 residues. V gave up 1 base and J gave up 7 bases, with 13 bases separating them. Looked up from germline, CDR1 is LNHDA and CDR2 is SQIVND (reference sequence). CDR3 in amino acids: CASSIGTGIGEAFF. CDR3 nucleotide sequence: TGTGCCAGTAGTATAGGAACAGGGATTGGTGAAGCTTTCTTT.

V is TRBV7-2 and J is TRBJ2-5; TRBD1 might be the D (5 bases). The CDR3 is 18 residues long. Trimming removed 0 bases from V and 0 bases from J, with 17 bases in between. CDR1 is SGHTA and CDR2 is FQGNSA in the germline V gene. Here the CDR3 reads CASSLAVGAVKYQETQYF. Here the CDR3 DNA reads TGTGCCAGCAGCTTAGCGGTAGGGGCAGTTAAGTACCAAGAGACCCAGTACTTC. The whole variable domain, filled in from reference TRBV7-2 and TRBJ2-5, reads GAGVSQSPSNKVTEKGKDVELRCDPISGHTALYWYRQSLGQGLEFLIYFQGNSAPDKSGLPSDRFSAERTGGSVSTLTIQRTQQEDSAVYLCASSLAVGAVKYQETQYFGPGTRLLVL.

This chain uses TRBV11-1 with TRBJ2-3, with TRBD2 matching over 10 bases. The V and J ends lost 5 bases and 4 bases, in that order; junction bases with no gene match: 6. The CDR3 has 15 amino acids. Germline V gene data show CDR1 as SGHAT and CDR2 as FQDESV (reference sequence). In nucleotides, the CDR3 is TGTGCCAGCAGCGAACTAGCGGGATTACCAGATACGCAGTATTTT. Residues: CASSELAGLPDTQYF.

This clone was detected once. The chain carries TRBV5-1 and TRBJ2-7; D is unclear. The V gene's germline CDR1 is SGHRS and CDR2 YFSETQ. This CDR3 spans 16 amino acids. V lost 0 bases and J 2 bases, leaving 15 bases between the germline ends. The DNA of the CDR3 is TGCGCCAGCAGCTTGGCCAGTCCGAGTCGGGCCTACGAGCAGTACTTC. It is translated as CASSLASPSRAYEQYF.

The chain links TRBV4-2 to TRBJ2-5, with D possibly TRBD2 on 6 matching bases. V lost 4 bases to trimming and J lost 2 bases, with 14 bases between them. The CDR3 spans 15 residues. Looked up from germline, CDR1 is LGHNA and CDR2 is YNFKEQ. As DNA, the CDR3 is TGTGCCAGCAGCCCCGAGGCGGGGCAACAAGAGACCCAGTACTTC. It translates to CASSPEAGQQETQYF.

The chain carries TRBV10-3 and TRBJ2-7; D is perhaps TRBD1 or TRBD2 (5 bases each). The CDR3 is made up of 12 amino acids. The ends were cut back, 2 bases at V and 6 bases at J, with 8 bases in the middle. The germline gives CDR1 ENHRY, CDR2 SYGVKD. The CDR3 here is CAISEGGGEQYV. CDR3 nucleotide sequence: TGTGCCATCAGTGAGGGTGGGGGCGAGCAGTACGTC.

The chain recombines TRBV10-3 with TRBJ2-1, with D possibly being TRBD1 (6 bases). The germline V gene encodes CDR1 ENHRY and CDR2 SYGVKD. V lost 5 bases and J 8 bases, leaving 13 bases between the germline ends. The CDR3 covers 13 residues. The CDR3 protein is CAISTVGGHEQFF. CDR3 coding DNA: TGTGCCATCAGTACGGTTGGGGGCCATGAGCAGTTCTTC.

The chain is built from TRBV4-3 and TRBJ2-5; TRBD1 agrees at 9 bases. Germline V CDR1 and CDR2: LGHNA, YSLEER. The CDR3 contains 14 residues. V lost 3 bases, J lost 5 bases, and 4 bases stayed unmatched. In nucleotides, the CDR3 is TGCGCCAGCAGCCAGGACAGGGGTTGGGAGACCCAGTACTTC. It codes for CASSQDRGWETQYF.

The chain carries TRBV7-9 and TRBJ1-2, with 9 bases that match TRBD1. Germline V gene sequence: CDR1 SEHNR, CDR2 FQNEAQ (reference sequence). J lost 2 bases, V lost 1 base, and 2 bases had no gene match. This CDR3 has 15 amino acids. The CDR3 DNA follows: TGTGCCAGCAGCTTAGACACAGGGGGCAACTATGGCTACACCTTC. It encodes CASSLDTGGNYGYTF.

This rearrangement joins TRBV11-2 to TRBJ1-2; the D gene is possibly TRBD1 (6 bases). Germline assignment: CDR1 SGHAT and CDR2 FQNNGV. V was clipped by 5 bases and J by 1 base, with 14 bases between them. The CDR3 sequence is 15 residues long. CDR3 region: CASSQGGGHNYGYTF. The CDR3 DNA follows: TGTGCCAGCAGCCAGGGAGGGGGGCATAACTATGGCTACACCTTC.

The V and J genes are TRBV9 and TRBJ1-4; unclear D gene. CDR3 length: 15 amino acids. The germline V gene has CDR1 SGDLS and CDR2 YYNGEE. The ends were cut back, 0 bases at V and 7 bases at J, with 13 bases in the middle. Written as DNA, the CDR3 is TGTGCCAGCAGCGTAGAGGGTCGGGGAAGTGAAAAACTGTTTTTT. It is translated as CASSVEGRGSEKLFF.

J is TRBJ2-2 and V is TRBV7-8; 8 bases map to TRBD1. Germline CDR1 reads SGHVS; CDR2 reads FQNEAQ. The CDR3 length is 16 residues. After removal of 0 bases from V and 3 bases from J, the junction contained 3 bases not matched to a gene. CDR3 coding DNA: TGTGCCAGCAGCTTAGCCCAGGGGGCGTACACCGGGGAGCTGTTTTTT. Translated, it gives CASSLAQGAYTGELFF. The whole variable domain, filled in from reference TRBV7-8 and TRBJ2-2, reads GAGVSQSPRYKVAKRGQDVALRCDPISGHVSLFWYQQALGQGPEFLTYFQNEAQLDKSGLPSDRFFAERPEGSVSTLKIQRTQQEDSAVYLCASSLAQGAYTGELFFGEGSRLTVL.

The rearrangement uses TRBV15 and TRBJ2-7; no clear D. The CDR3 consists of 14 residues. Germline CDR1 and CDR2: LNHNV and YYDKDF (reference sequence). V was trimmed by 8 bases and J by 2 bases, leaving 16 bases between them. Written as DNA, the CDR3 is TGTGCCACCTCCCCCACCGGTACCACCTACGAGCAGTACGTC. The encoded protein is CATSPTGTTYEQYV.

The chain recombines TRBV7-2 with TRBJ2-1; D is uncertain. Germline lookup yields CDR1 SGHTA and CDR2 FQGNSA. Trimming removed 3 bases from V and 7 bases from J, with 22 bases in between. The CDR3 loop spans 17 amino acids. DNA of the CDR3: TGTGCCAGCAGCTTGGAAGTTTTGGGCCTGGGAAAAAATGAGCAGTTCTTC. Residues: CASSLEVLGLGKNEQFF.

This clone was counted a single time. This sequence joins TRBV19 and TRBJ1-1; TRBD1 matches at 10 bases. The CDR3 runs 11 residues. V lost 7 bases to trimming and J lost 13 bases; unmatched junction nucleotides: 6. The V gene's germline CDR1 is LNHDA and CDR2 SQIVND (reference sequence). The CDR3 DNA is TGTGCCAGTAATCTCGGGACAGGGGTTTTCTTT. This translates into CASNLGTGVFF. Full variable domain (missing parts from reference TRBV19 and TRBJ1-1): DGGITQSPKYLFRKEGQNVTLSCEQNLNHDAMYWYRQDPGQGLRLIYYSQIVNDFQKGDIAEGYSVSREKKESFPLTVTSAQKNPTAFYLCASNLGTGVFFGQGTRLTVV.